The TCR beta chain described here comes from a study of tumor-infiltrating lymphocytes in primary liver carcinoma. Study context: Samples had roughly 3.5 to 7.5 million productive TCRbeta reads, comparable between tissue types.

Co-extraction of RNA and DNA was performed on roughly 17-32 mg of unsorted bulk tissue. Cases comprised patients with primary liver carcinoma who received surgical resection. Study results and caveats: It was tumor-adjacent and tumor-blood pairs that overlapped less than tumor region pairs did.

Remarks on this clonotype: Its specificity is unknown. A junction end diverges from the germline sequence, so it may reflect a read error.

Germline V CDR1 and CDR2: SGHAT, FQNNGV. The CDR3 has 13 amino acids. A primer in the constant region served to generate TCR beta cDNA from roughly 520 ng of total RNA. Libraries covering TCR beta were generated through three nested multiplex PCR rounds (using a slightly modified ARM-PCR). TRBV1-TRBV30 forward primers paired with a C-beta reverse primer drove the first two PCR rounds, approximately 11 cycles each. Each CDR3 protein gets one entry after TCRdb re-called the multiplex PCR reads with MiXCR. This table has 45,000 to 55,000 distinct CDR3 sequences, 60% to 85% appearing once. The V and J genes are TRBV11-2 and TRBJ2-7, with 7 bases lining up with TRBD1. The origin of this receptor is a middle-aged man with primary liver carcinoma and hepatitis B virus infection. Sequencing was carried out using liver tumor tissue from sampling region 5. Subset described: tumor region T5, tumor centre. CDR3 residues: CTSSPAQGDEQYF. CDR3 nucleotides: TGTACCAGCAGCCCTGCCCAGGGGGACGAGCAGTACTTC.